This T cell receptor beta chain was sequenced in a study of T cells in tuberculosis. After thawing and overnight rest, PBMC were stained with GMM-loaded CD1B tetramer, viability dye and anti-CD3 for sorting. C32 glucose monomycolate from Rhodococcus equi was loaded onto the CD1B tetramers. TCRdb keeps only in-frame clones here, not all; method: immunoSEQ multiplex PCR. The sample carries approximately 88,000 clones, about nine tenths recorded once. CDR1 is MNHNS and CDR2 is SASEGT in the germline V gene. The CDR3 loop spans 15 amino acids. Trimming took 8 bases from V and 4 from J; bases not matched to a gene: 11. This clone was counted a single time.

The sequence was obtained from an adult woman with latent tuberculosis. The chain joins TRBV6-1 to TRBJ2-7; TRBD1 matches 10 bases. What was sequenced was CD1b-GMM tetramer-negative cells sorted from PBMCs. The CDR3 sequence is CASGQGQGRGYEQYF. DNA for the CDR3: TGTGCCAGCGGCCAGGGACAGGGGAGGGGGTACGAGCAGTACTTC.